This entry concerns a single T cell receptor (beta chain). Its specificity is unknown. This record belongs to a study of T cell responses to AZD1222 COVID-19 vaccine. Produced via immunoSEQ multiplex PCR; TCRdb's table is partial and in-frame only. The sample has approximately 94,000 clones; more than 70% are singletons. V lost 2 bases and J 6 bases, leaving 13 bases between the germline ends. The CDR3 loop spans 15 amino acids. Germline V gene sequence: CDR1 SGHTA, CDR2 FQGNSA. Notes on the study in general: With dominance at 160-218 and 743-854, vaccine-associated CD4 TCRs spanned spike. Most donors were white British, females outnumbered males, and clonal diversity was possibly underestimated.

The specimen was peripheral blood, collected on day 0 of MenACWY control vaccination. The clonotype originates from an adult in good health. The V call is TRBV7-2, the J call TRBJ2-2, with no clear D. DNA for the CDR3: TGTGCCAGCAGCTTAACCCCCCCTAGGCCCGGGGAGCTGTTTTTT. The encoded protein is CASSLTPPRPGELFF.